The rows below give T cell receptor beta chains drawn from one sample of a study of T cell responses to AZD1222 COVID-19 vaccine. Only in-frame clones appear in the TCRdb table, and some are missing; sequencing was by immunoSEQ multiplex PCR. The sample has 150,000 to 180,000 clones; about nine tenths are singletons. Sequenced here: peripheral blood, sampled on day 0 of MenACWY control vaccination. The receptors stem from an adult in good health. Each CDR3 is given without its conserved first and last residue. Rows give clone size only sometimes, using once, few, many, or a class for an expanded clone.

NA TRBV5-5 ASSPPHFKAQETQY
NA TRBV15 ATSREAASGMKTQY
NA TRBV3-1/TRBV3-2 ASSLNTGELF
NA TRBV6-5 ANSFPGTSGSYEQY
NA TRBV29-1 SVEEGYEQY
NA TRBV2 ASSVLDREGGYT
once TRBV11-2 ASSLQLGAYNEQF
NA TRBV11-3 ASSSGGSHTGELF
few TRBV4-1 ASSQVGLRAQTASGNTIY
NA TRBV11-2 ASSLEPLTGGNQPQH
few TRBV27 ASRPTRSFGGGYT